This T cell receptor (beta chain) derives from a study of regulatory T cells in long-lasting Graves disease. Overall study results and limits: Newly diagnosed disease favored TRBV20-1 and TRBJ2-1 over persistent disease. The persistent group shared about 2,700 public clonotypes, more than the approximately 970 shared by new patients.

This clonotype has a count of ten or more. Its antigen is not identified. The TCR beta library used iRepertoire HTBI primers with Arm-PCR amplification of CDR3. MiXCR, applied by TCRdb to the multiplex PCR reads, yields one record per CDR3 protein. The sample holds about 240,000 distinct CDR3 sequences, over 20% seen once. V was cut by 0 bases and J by 3 bases, with 12 bases left in between. The CDR3 loop spans 16 amino acids. Germline CDR1 and CDR2: SGHDN and FVKESK. The time point: newly diagnosed GD, antithyroid drugs for less than 3 months. The TCR library used RNA extracted from PBMCs. This specimen was peripheral blood mononuclear cells (PBMCs), taken at new diagnosis, from a patient treated with antithyroid drugs. This TCR was sampled from a female donor with Graves disease. The chain links TRBV14 to TRBJ2-1; D is perhaps TRBD1 (5 bases). The chain's CDR3 is CASSQDRGWDYNEQFF. DNA of the CDR3: TGTGCCAGCAGCCAAGATAGGGGTTGGGACTACAATGAGCAGTTCTTC.